These 24 T cell receptor beta chains were sequenced from one sample in a study of T-cell memory formation after mild COVID-19. TCRdb reprocessed the 5' RACE reads with MiXCR, giving one entry per CDR3 protein. The data show over 55,000 distinct CDR3 sequences, more than 9% seen once. Material: PBMCs or a T cell subset sorted from them (not recorded which). The receptors here all came from a man aged 18 to 35 who had mild COVID-19 (a few samples of this study predate the infection). Cell type and time point are not known.

This chain uses TRBV12-5 with TRBJ2-3; 10 bases align to TRBD1. The CDR3 has 13 residues. The V segment lost 6 bases and the J segment 3 bases; nucleotides outside the gene matches: 0. CDR1 is LGHNT and CDR2 is FRNRAP in the germline V gene. The CDR3, as DNA: TGTGCTAGTGGGGGACAGGGGACAGATACGCAGTATTTT. This encodes CASGGQGTDTQYF.

This clonotype was counted a few times. This chain uses TRBV4-1 with TRBJ2-3, with D maybe TRBD2 (6 bases). This CDR3 is built from 16 residues. The germline V gene encodes CDR1 MGHRA and CDR2 YSYEKL. Trimming took off 1 base at V and 2 bases at J, with 13 bases between the two ends. The CDR3 loop is CASSQGNGGTTDTQYF. The CDR3 DNA reads as TGCGCCAGCAGCCAAGGAAACGGGGGAACCACAGATACGCAGTATTTT.

This clonotype was recorded many times. The chain links TRBV5-1 to TRBJ2-3; possible D gene TRBD2, 5 bases. Trimming removed 1 base at V and 2 bases at J, with 8 bases between. The germline V gene encodes CDR1 SGHRS and CDR2 YFSETQ. The CDR3 has 14 amino acids. The CDR3 DNA reads TGCGCCAGCAGCTTGCGACGGGACACAGATACGCAGTATTTT. Protein product: CASSLRRDTDTQYF.

Note on this clonotype: One junction end disagrees with the germline gene, perhaps due to a read error. V and J are TRBV7-2 and TRBJ2-3; D gene uncertain. Germline V gives CDR1 SGHTA, CDR2 FQGNSA. This CDR3 comprises 12 residues. CDR3 protein: CASSLIRVRSLF. Written as DNA, the CDR3 is TGTGCCAGCAGCCTAATACGCGTTCGCTCCCTTTTT.

This clonotype was seen many times. The rearrangement joins TRBV7-2 to TRBJ2-5, with D tentatively TRBD1 or TRBD2 (6 bases each). The length of the CDR3 is 14 residues. Germline V gene data show CDR1 as SGHTA and CDR2 as FQGNSA. V was shortened by 5 bases and J by 5 bases, with 15 bases between the two germline ends. CDR3 in amino acids: CASSGKGGGETQYF. Here the CDR3 DNA reads TGTGCCAGCAGCGGAAAGGGGGGCGGGGAGACCCAGTACTTC.

The J gene is TRBJ1-5, the V gene TRBV27; 7 bases line up with TRBD1. The CDR3 has 14 residues. Looked up from germline, CDR1 is MNHEY and CDR2 is SMNVEV (reference sequence). Germline trimming cut 7 bases from V and 2 bases from J; bases unmatched to any gene: 5. The chain's CDR3 is CASNNRGGNQPQHF. CDR3 coding DNA: TGTGCCAGCAACAACAGGGGTGGCAATCAGCCCCAGCATTTT.

The chain joins TRBV20-1 to TRBJ2-7; 7 positions agree with TRBD1. CDR1 and CDR2 (germline): DFQATT, SNEGSKA (reference sequence). V shed 0 bases and J 7 bases; nucleotides not matched to a gene: 9. The CDR3 sequence is 14 residues long. DNA for the CDR3: TGCAGTGCTAGAGAAACAGGGGCTCTTAGAGAGCAGTACGTC. This encodes CSARETGALREQYV.

The gene calls are TRBV7-6 and TRBJ1-6, with D perhaps matching TRBD1 (6 bases). The V gene lost 6 bases and the J gene lost 7 bases, with 16 bases spanning the gap. The CDR3 spans 15 residues. Germline V gives CDR1 SGHVS, CDR2 FNYEAQ. The CDR3, as DNA: TGTGCCAGCAGGACGCAACAGGGACGGAATTCACCCCTCCACTTT. Residues: CASRTQQGRNSPLHF.

This clonotype was observed a few times. The CDR3 spells CASSQVLGEAFF. DNA of the CDR3: TGCGCCAGCAGCCAAGTTTTGGGGGAAGCTTTCTTT. The chain combines TRBV4-3 with TRBJ1-1; D gene unclear. This CDR3 spans 12 amino acids. Trimming took 1 base from V and 8 from J, leaving 8 bases between them. The V gene's germline CDR1 is LGHNA and CDR2 YSLEER.

In this sample, this clonotype turned up a few times. This chain connects TRBV7-8 to TRBJ1-1; D remains ambiguous. Germline V gene data show CDR1 as SGHVS and CDR2 as FQNEAQ. This CDR3 spans 13 amino acids. V lost 2 bases to trimming and J lost 1 base, with 5 bases between them. CDR3 bases: TGTGCCAGCAGCTTACTGCCGAACACTGAAGCTTTCTTT. Its protein is CASSLLPNTEAFF.

This clonotype was observed a few times. In nucleotides, the CDR3 is TGTGCCAGCAGAAGGGAAGGGACCTGGAGTGGCTACACCTTC. Translated, it gives CASRREGTWSGYTF. The chain recombines TRBV7-9 with TRBJ1-2, with D possibly matching TRBD1 (5 bases). The germline V gene has CDR1 SEHNR and CDR2 FQNEAQ (reference sequence). This CDR3 is 14 amino acids long. The germline V and J ends were trimmed by 6 bases and 7 bases, with 18 bases remaining between them.

This clonotype has more than one count but fewer than ten. V and J are TRBV29-1 and TRBJ1-4; no definite D call. The germline V gene encodes CDR1 SQVTM and CDR2 ANQGSEA. The CDR3 has 13 amino acids. V was trimmed by 7 bases and J by 5 bases, leaving 14 bases between them. Here the CDR3 DNA reads TGCAGCGGCCAATTAGTAGGGAATGAAAAACTGTTTTTT. Protein product: CSGQLVGNEKLFF.

In this sample, this clonotype turned up a few times. The genes are TRBV12-3 or TRBV12-4 and TRBJ1-6; weak D call: TRBD1 (6 bases). V was cut by 4 bases and J by 1 base, with 14 bases left in between. The CDR3 consists of 17 residues. The DNA of the CDR3 is TGTGCCAGCAGTTACAGGGAACCGGCTTCCTATAATTCACCCCTCCACTTT. Its protein product is CASSYREPASYNSPLHF.

This clonotype has a handful of counts. A junction end diverges from the germline sequence, so it may reflect a read error. J is TRBJ1-1 and V is TRBV4-3; D ambiguous. Germline assignment: CDR1 LGHNA and CDR2 YSLEER. This CDR3 contains 14 residues. This CDR3 reads CASSKEPGVTEAFF. CDR3 coding DNA: TGCGCCAGCAGCAAAGAACCCGGTGTCACTGAAGCTTTCTTT.

This clonotype showed up many times. The CDR3 sequence is CASSLSESSYNEQFF. The CDR3, as DNA: TGTGCCAGCAGTTTAAGTGAGAGCTCCTACAATGAGCAGTTCTTC. The J gene is TRBJ2-1, the V gene TRBV12-3 or TRBV12-4, with D unclear. Trimming removed 2 bases from V and 0 bases from J, with 8 bases in between. This CDR3 region has 15 residues.

The chain employs TRBV9 and TRBJ2-3; D uncertain. This CDR3 has 13 amino acids. Per the germline V gene, CDR1 is SGDLS and CDR2 is YYNGEE. V lost 1 base, J lost 4 bases, and 7 bases lay in between. CDR3: CASSVMDADTQYF. CDR3 sequence (DNA): TGTGCCAGCAGCGTAATGGACGCAGATACGCAGTATTTT.

The chain recombines TRBV2 with TRBJ2-1; D gene unclear. The germline V gene encodes CDR1 SNHLY and CDR2 FYNNEI. The CDR3 spans 13 residues. V was clipped by 4 bases and J by 8 bases, with 12 bases between them. This chain's CDR3 is CASSVLKVYEQFF. The CDR3 DNA follows: TGTGCCAGCAGTGTCCTAAAAGTGTATGAGCAGTTCTTC.

This clonotype was seen more than once but under ten times. The J gene is TRBJ2-5, the V gene TRBV4-1, with 8 positions matching TRBD2. The CDR3 totals 17 residues. Germline values: CDR1 MGHRA, CDR2 YSYEKL. The trim removed 0 bases at V and 7 bases at J, leaving 13 bases unmatched. CDR3: CASSQDGLPGGRGTQYF. CDR3 nucleotide sequence: TGCGCCAGCAGCCAAGACGGGTTACCGGGGGGGCGTGGGACCCAGTACTTC.

This rearrangement joins TRBV12-5 to TRBJ2-5; 8 bases match TRBD2. After removal of 1 base from V and 5 bases from J, the junction contained 9 bases not matched to a gene. The CDR3 consists of 16 residues. Germline V lookup: CDR1 LGHNT, CDR2 FRNRAP. The CDR3 region is CASGLDSGLGAETQYF. The DNA for the CDR3 is TGTGCTAGTGGTTTGGATTCGGGACTAGGGGCGGAGACCCAGTACTTC.

This clonotype was picked up a small number of times. The CDR3 DNA reads TGTGCCAGCAGCTTCGGACGGTCCGGGGAAGGGGCCCAGTACTTC. The encoded protein is CASSFGRSGEGAQYF. The chain is built from TRBV7-6 and TRBJ2-5; D may be TRBD1 or TRBD2 (5 bases each). The CDR3 runs 15 residues. The germline CDR1 and CDR2 sequences are SGHVS and FNYEAQ. V was trimmed by 3 bases and J by 9 bases, leaving 20 bases between them.

The chain links TRBV24-1 to TRBJ2-3, with D unclear. The V end was cut by 6 bases, the J end by 0 bases, with 9 bases between. Per germline, CDR1 KGHDR and CDR2 SFDVKD. The length of the CDR3 is 14 residues. The CDR3 spells CATSPQESTDTQYF. CDR3 DNA: TGTGCCACCAGTCCCCAGGAGAGCACAGATACGCAGTATTTT.

On this clonotype: The junction does not match germline at one end; this may be a read error. V usage is TRBV7-3 and J usage is TRBJ1-1; D is ambiguous. CDR1 SGHTA and CDR2 FQGTGA come from the germline V gene. The length of the CDR3 is 13 residues. The CDR3 spells CASSLTEGGVPLF. The CDR3, as DNA: TGTGCCAGCAGCTTAACGGAGGGAGGTGTTCCACTCTTT.

The genes are TRBV7-2 and TRBJ1-4; D ambiguous. The CDR3 is 16 residues long. The V gene's germline CDR1 is SGHTA and CDR2 FQGNSA. V was trimmed by 5 bases and J by 2 bases, leaving 15 bases between them. The CDR3 loop reads CASSQAPKTTNEKLFF. The CDR3 DNA sequence: TGTGCCAGCAGCCAAGCCCCGAAGACCACTAATGAAAAACTGTTTTTT.

A remark on this clonotype: Its ends do not fully match the called genes, so a read error is possible. The CDR3 coding sequence is TGCAGCCTTGAGGCGGGGGGGCCGACAGATACGCAGTATTTT. Translating it yields CSLEAGGPTDTQYF. V gene TRBV29-1 combines with J gene TRBJ2-3; TRBD2 agrees at 9 bases. The CDR3 covers 14 residues. Per germline, CDR1 SQVTM and CDR2 ANQGSEA.